The subject of this entry is one T cell receptor beta chain. The antigen remains unidentified. These data originate in a study of chemoradiotherapy in HPV16-positive cancers. Whole-study context: Two HPV16-positive patients' cells yielded candidate HPV-specific clones and common motifs.

Clones were sequenced by immunoSEQ multiplex PCR, and TCRdb holds only the in-frame ones, with some missing. The sample includes approximately 19,000 clones, over 75% of them seen just once. Over chemoradiotherapy, repertoires were sampled more than once. There are 11 residues in the CDR3. Germline V gene lookup returns CDR1 SQVTM and CDR2 ANQGSEA. Study findings and constraints: Candidate HPV-specific clones and E7-related TCR motifs grew in tumor during treatment. In HPV16-positive patients, HPV-responsive T-cell expansion tracked better recurrence-free survival.

The chain carries TRBV29-1 and TRBJ1-4; 8 bases align to TRBD1. Specimen: blood, collected from a patient who underwent chemoradiotherapy. This receptor was taken from a human donor with HPV-associated anogenital cancer. The CDR3 is CSITGGEKLFF. As DNA, the CDR3 is TGCAGTATTACAGGGGGTGAAAAACTGTTTTTT. Full variable domain (remainder filled in from reference TRBV29-1 and TRBJ1-4): SAVISQKPSRDICQRGTSLTIQCQVDSQVTMMFWYRQQPGQSLTLIATANQGSEATYESGFVIDKFPISRPNLTFSTLTVSNMSPEDSSIYLCSITGGEKLFFGSGTQLSVL.